What follows are 12 T cell receptor beta chains derived from one specimen sequenced in a study of blood T cell repertoires in COVID-19. TCRdb keeps only in-frame clones here, not all; method: immunoSEQ multiplex PCR. This table has around 23,000 clones, about four fifths appearing once. The sample comprised peripheral blood. These receptors all stem from a man between 50 and 59 years old with COVID-19, enrolled during active disease.

The rearrangement joins TRBV29-1 to TRBJ2-2; no firm D call. The CDR3 is 14 amino acids. Looked up from germline, CDR1 is SQVTM and CDR2 is ANQGSEA. Trimming shortened V by 7 bases and J by 1 base, and 13 bases separated the two germline ends. The CDR3 region is CSAKGGLNTGELFF. Written as DNA, the CDR3 is TGCAGCGCCAAAGGTGGGCTGAACACCGGGGAGCTGTTTTTT.

The rearrangement links TRBV4-1 to TRBJ2-2, with 8 bases that match TRBD2. The CDR3 runs 16 residues. Germline V gene sequence: CDR1 MGHRA, CDR2 YSYEKL. After removal of 1 base from V and 2 bases from J, the junction contained 3 bases not matched to a gene. This CDR3 reads CASSQGLAGNTGELFF. The CDR3 DNA reads TGCGCCAGCAGCCAAGGGCTAGCGGGTAACACCGGGGAGCTGTTTTTT.

This clone appeared once. The chain recombines TRBV5-1 with TRBJ2-7; D gene unclear. V was trimmed by 6 bases and J by 5 bases, leaving 18 bases between them. This CDR3 has 14 residues. The V gene's germline CDR1 is SGHRS and CDR2 YFSETQ. The CDR3 DNA is TGCGCCAGCACATCCTCGAGAGGTCGCAACGAGCAGTACTTC. Translation gives CASTSSRGRNEQYF.

The rearrangement joins TRBV24-1 to TRBJ2-1, with TRBD2 matching 10 bases. V lost 4 bases and J lost 5; bases outside the gene matches: 10. Germline lookup yields CDR1 KGHDR and CDR2 SFDVKD. The CDR3 totals 17 residues. The CDR3 sequence is CATSEPTSGIIHNEQFF. The CDR3 DNA is TGTGCCACCAGTGAGCCCACTAGCGGGATTATCCACAATGAGCAGTTCTTC.

This clone is medium-sized by share. The V gene is TRBV30, the J gene TRBJ1-2; 7 nucleotides match TRBD1. The CDR3 has 15 amino acids. With 2 bases clipped from V and 4 bases from J, the junction kept 10 bases outside the gene matches. The V gene's germline CDR1 is GTSNPN and CDR2 SVGIG (reference sequence). The CDR3 DNA sequence: TGTGCCTGGAGTCGGACAGGCCAAAGAACCTATGGCTACACCTTC. Its translation is CAWSRTGQRTYGYTF.

This CDR3 reads CATSDLVGPGDTQYF. CDR3 sequence (DNA): TGTGCCACCAGTGATTTGGTGGGCCCTGGGGATACGCAGTATTTT. The J gene is TRBJ2-3, the V gene TRBV24-1; D not certain. This CDR3 is built from 15 residues. Trimming shortened V by 0 bases and J by 6 bases, and 12 bases separated the two germline ends. CDR1 and CDR2 (germline): KGHDR, SFDVKD.

The chain carries TRBV3-1 (or the pseudogene TRBV3-2) and TRBJ2-1, with 7 bases aligning to TRBD2. This CDR3 contains 15 residues. CDR1 LGHDT and CDR2 YNNKEL come from the germline V gene (reference sequence). Trimming at V came to 4 bases and at J to 0 bases, leaving 3 bases not matched to a gene. The CDR3 sequence: CASSPRGSSYNEQFF. DNA for the CDR3: TGTGCCAGCAGCCCTCGCGGGAGCTCCTACAATGAGCAGTTCTTC.

The genes are TRBV20-1 and TRBJ2-7; D ambiguous. Trimming shortened V by 7 bases and J by 6 bases, and 13 bases separated the two germline ends. CDR1 is DFQATT and CDR2 is SNEGSKA in the germline V gene (reference sequence). The CDR3 runs to 11 residues. Written as DNA, the CDR3 is TGCAGTGTTACGACGTCTAGCGAGCAGTACTTC. It translates to CSVTTSSEQYF.

The rearrangement joins TRBV5-6 to TRBJ1-5, with D hard to call. This CDR3 is built from 12 residues. The V end lost 4 bases, the J end lost 5 bases, and 7 bases lay between the germline ends. Germline lookup yields CDR1 SGHDT and CDR2 YYEEEE. The CDR3 bases are TGTGCCAGCAGCACTGGAGATCAGCCCCAGCATTTT. Translation gives CASSTGDQPQHF.

This chain joins TRBV24-1 and TRBJ2-1, with D perhaps matching TRBD2 (5 bases). The CDR3 extends over 15 amino acids. V shed 1 base and J shed 6 bases, with 12 bases lying between them. The germline V gene has CDR1 KGHDR and CDR2 SFDVKD. This chain's CDR3 is CATSDFADFSNEQFF. CDR3 coding DNA: TGTGCCACCAGTGATTTCGCGGACTTCAGCAATGAGCAGTTCTTC.

This sequence joins TRBV6-5 and TRBJ1-5; 7 bases are a match to TRBD1. J was trimmed by 6 bases and V by 8 bases; bases with no gene match: 7. The CDR3 is made up of 13 amino acids. Germline assignment: CDR1 MNHEY and CDR2 SVGAGI. CDR3 protein: CASDRDRGQPQHF. The CDR3 nucleotides are TGTGCCAGCGACAGGGACCGGGGTCAGCCCCAGCATTTT.

The chain combines TRBV4-2 with TRBJ2-3; TRBD2 agrees at 11 bases. CDR1 and CDR2 (germline): LGHNA, YNFKEQ. This CDR3 comprises 23 residues. After removal of 0 bases from V and 2 bases from J, the junction contained 22 bases not matched to a gene. The CDR3 loop is CASSQDKLDDTSGSSVHTDTQYF. CDR3 nucleotides: TGTGCCAGCAGCCAAGATAAATTAGATGACACTAGCGGGAGTTCGGTACACACAGATACGCAGTATTTT.